This is a list of T cell receptor beta chains from one sample in a study of T cell responses to AZD1222 COVID-19 vaccine. Assay used: immunoSEQ multiplex PCR; TCRdb lists only in-frame clones, some missing. The repertoire includes some 130,000 clones, roughly 85% of them detected once, and approximately 1.6% sits in the top ten. The sample consisted of peripheral blood, taken on day 0 of AZD1222 vaccination. All receptors derive from an adult in good health. Each CDR3 is given with its conserved first and last residue. The order of the fields is clone size, V gene, D gene, J gene, CDR3 length, CDR3 DNA, CDR3 protein. The D gene is left open where the match is weak. Only part of the rows carry a size: once, few, many, or a class if the clone is expanded.

.,TRBV10-1,.,TRBJ2-3,16,TGCGCCAGCAGTGGTGGGACACTAGCAAGCACAGATACGCAGTATTTT,CASSGGTLASTDTQYF
.,TRBV7-3,.,TRBJ2-3,14,TGTGCCAGCAGCTTAATTGGCGGGCCAGATACGCAGTATTTT,CASSLIGGPDTQYF
.,TRBV11-3,.,TRBJ2-7,14,TGTGCCAGCAGCTTCCGGTCTACCTCCTACGAGCAGTACTTC,CASSFRSTSYEQYF
.,TRBV27,TRBD2,TRBJ2-7,16,TGTGCCAGCAGACCCGGCGTGGTAGCGGGAGTCGGGGAGCAGTACTTC,CASRPGVVAGVGEQYF
few,TRBV6-5,.,TRBJ1-1,14,TGTGCCAGCAGTTACGGGGGCTTGGGCACTGAAGCTTTCTTT,CASSYGGLGTEAFF
.,TRBV3-1/TRBV3-2,.,TRBJ2-5,12,TGTGCCAGCAGCCAAGGAGGGGAGACCCAGTACTTC,CASSQGGETQYF
.,TRBV4-3,.,TRBJ1-1,12,TGCGCCAGCAGCCAAGGAGGTCCTGAAGCTTTCTTT,CASSQGGPEAFF
.,TRBV15,.,TRBJ1-2,15,TGTGCCACCAGCAGACTAGAATCGGGAACCAGAGGCTACACCTTC,CATSRLESGTRGYTF
.,TRBV14,.,TRBJ1-2,15,TGTGCCAGCAGCCAAGGGCCCAGAGATTGGAAGGGCTACACCTTC,CASSQGPRDWKGYTF
.,TRBV5-1,.,TRBJ1-1,16,TGCGCCAGCAGGCCCCTCCTGAGGCGGATGAACACTGAAGCTTTCTTT,CASRPLLRRMNTEAFF
.,TRBV6-5,TRBD2,TRBJ2-1,15,TGTGCCAGCAGAGGACCGGGACTAGCCATCAATGAGCAGTTCTTC,CASRGPGLAINEQFF
.,TRBV5-1,.,TRBJ1-2,15,TGCGCCAGCAGCCGCTTGGACAGTCCAAACTATGGCTACACCTTC,CASSRLDSPNYGYTF
once,TRBV30,.,TRBJ1-5,13,TGTGCCTGGAGTGTGGGGGACCGGCAGCCCCAGCATTTT,CAWSVGDRQPQHF
.,TRBV7-3,TRBD2,TRBJ2-5,16,TGTGCCAGCAGCTCCCGACTAGCGGGGGGTAGAGAGACCCAGTACTTC,CASSSRLAGGRETQYF
.,TRBV7-2,.,TRBJ1-5,16,TGTGCCAGCAGCTTAGGGACGGGCAGGCGTGATCAGCCCCAGCATTTT,CASSLGTGRRDQPQHF
.,TRBV6-5,.,TRBJ1-1,13,TGTGCCAGCAGCTATACAGGGCATACTGAAGCTTTCTTT,CASSYTGHTEAFF
.,TRBV11-1,.,TRBJ1-1,14,TGTGCCAGCAGCTTAAAACGGAGGCCTACTGAAGCTTTCTTT,CASSLKRRPTEAFF
.,TRBV18,TRBD1,TRBJ1-1,13,TGTGCCAGCTCACCGACAGGGGACACTGAAGCTTTCTTT,CASSPTGDTEAFF
.,TRBV5-4,.,TRBJ1-2,15,TGTGCCAGCAGCTTGCAAGGGACCCCCTACTATGGCTACACCTTC,CASSLQGTPYYGYTF
.,TRBV9,.,TRBJ1-1,15,TGTGCCAGCAGCGTAGGGGCGATGATGAACACTGAAGCTTTCTTT,CASSVGAMMNTEAFF
.,TRBV23-1,TRBD1,TRBJ1-2,19,TGCGCCAGCAGTCAATTCCTCCCCCGGAGACAGGGACGCTACTATGGCTACACCTTC,CASSQFLPRRQGRYYGYTF
.,TRBV16,TRBD1,TRBJ1-1,15,TGTGCCAGCAGCCAGACCGGGACAGGGAGGACTGAAGCTTTCTTT,CASSQTGTGRTEAFF
.,TRBV19,.,TRBJ1-5,13,TGTGCCAGTACTTTACAGGGAGGTCAGCCCCAGCATTTT,CASTLQGGQPQHF
once,TRBV7-9,TRBD1,TRBJ1-1,13,TGTGCCAGCAGCTCGACAGGGATCACTGAAGCTTTCTTT,CASSSTGITEAFF
.,TRBV19,.,TRBJ1-3,15,TGTGCCAGTAGTATGAAAGTTTACTCTGGAAACACCATATATTTT,CASSMKVYSGNTIYF
.,TRBV7-8,.,TRBJ2-2,15,TGTGCCAGCAGCTTAGTACAGATAAACACCGGGGAGCTGTTTTTT,CASSLVQINTGELFF
.,TRBV27,TRBD1,TRBJ2-7,13,TGTGCCAGCAGTTACGGGACAGACTACGAGCAGTACTTC,CASSYGTDYEQYF
.,TRBV4-2,.,TRBJ2-7,14,TGTGCCAGCAGTCGCCTTGGGCTCTCCTACGAGCAGTACTTC,CASSRLGLSYEQYF
.,TRBV3-1/TRBV3-2,TRBD2,TRBJ2-1,13,TGTGCCAGCAGCCAACTAGCGGACAATGAGCAGTTCTTC,CASSQLADNEQFF
.,TRBV6-5,TRBD1,TRBJ1-2,13,TGTGCCAGCAGTTACCAGGGGGCGCTTGGCTACACCTTC,CASSYQGALGYTF
.,TRBV12-3/TRBV12-4,.,TRBJ1-2,13,TGTGCCAGCAGTTTAACCGGGACGGCTGGCTACACCTTC,CASSLTGTAGYTF
.,TRBV24-1,.,TRBJ2-6,12,TGTGCCACCAGTGCAGGGGCCAACGTCCTGACTTTC,CATSAGANVLTF
.,TRBV27,.,TRBJ1-2,14,TGTGCCAGCAGTTTGGGGGGCAGGGGCTATGGCTACACCTTC,CASSLGGRGYGYTF
.,TRBV27,TRBD2,TRBJ2-2,15,TGTGCCAGCAGTTTATCGACTAGCGGGAGTTGGGAGCTGTTTTTT,CASSLSTSGSWELFF
.,TRBV30,.,TRBJ1-5,18,TGTGCCTGGAGTAAACGTGCTGGTGGGCAGGGATTCGATCAGCCCCAGCATTTT,CAWSKRAGGQGFDQPQHF
.,TRBV4-2,TRBD2,TRBJ2-5,15,TGTGCCAGCAGCCCCCTTTTCGGGGGGGGTGAGGCCCAGTACTTC,CASSPLFGGGEAQYF
.,TRBV29-1,.,TRBJ1-1,12,TGCAGCGTTTGCCTGATGAACACTGAAGCTTTCTTT,CSVCLMNTEAFF
.,TRBV7-8,.,TRBJ2-7,14,TGTGCCAGCAGCCCTACAGGAAGGGCGGACGAGCAGTACTTC,CASSPTGRADEQYF
.,TRBV7-2,.,TRBJ2-2,15,TGTGCCAGCAGCACCGTCGGAGTAGGCGCCGGGGAGCTGTTTTTT,CASSTVGVGAGELFF
.,TRBV9,TRBD1,TRBJ1-1,15,TGTGCCAGCAGCCCAATGACAGGGGGGAACACTGAAGCTTTCTTT,CASSPMTGGNTEAFF
.,TRBV4-1,.,TRBJ1-2,19,TGCGCCAGCAGCCAAGTTGAATTTTTCGAGGACAGTCCGAACTATGGCTACACCTTC,CASSQVEFFEDSPNYGYTF
.,TRBV7-2,.,TRBJ2-3,15,TGTGCCAGCAGCTTTGGGACACCAAGCACAGATACGCAGTATTTT,CASSFGTPSTDTQYF